These 6 T cell receptor beta chains were sequenced from one sample in a study of blood T cell repertoires in COVID-19. This table comes from immunoSEQ multiplex PCR, and its TCRdb copy is limited to in-frame clones, with some not included. The profile covers approximately 240,000 clones, with approximately 91% appearing a single time and approximately 2% taken by the ten largest. The sequencing input was peripheral blood. Receptor source: a woman aged 40 to 50 who had recovered from COVID-19.

This clone has a handful of counts. The V gene is TRBV18, the J gene TRBJ1-4; 8 positions match TRBD1. The CDR3 totals 15 residues. Trimming took 4 bases from V and 8 from J; bases not matched to a gene: 9. Germline V CDR1 and CDR2: KGHSH, LQKENI. The CDR3 region has the DNA TGTGCCAGCTCACGGGGGACAGGATTGGGCGAAAAACTGTTTTTT. Amino acid sequence: CASSRGTGLGEKLFF. The full variable domain, rest sourced from reference TRBV18 and TRBJ1-4, is NAGVMQNPRHLVRRRGQEARLRCSPMKGHSHVYWYRQLPEEGLKFMVYLQKENIIDESGMPKERFSAEFPKEGPSILRIQQVVRGDSAAYFCASSRGTGLGEKLFFGSGTQLSVL.

This clone was detected once. The chain is built from TRBV27 and TRBJ1-2; a possible D gene is TRBD1 (5 bases). Trimming pared 5 bases from V and 4 bases from J, leaving 11 bases between. The CDR3 consists of 13 residues. Germline CDR1 is MNHEY and CDR2 is SMNVEV (reference sequence). The CDR3 here is CASSPRDGYGYTF. CDR3 DNA sequence: TGTGCCAGCAGTCCGCGGGACGGCTATGGCTACACCTTC.

This chain connects TRBV12-5 to TRBJ1-3; possibly TRBD1 for D (5 bases). Trimming removed 6 bases at V and 6 bases at J, with 18 bases between. The CDR3 extends over 15 amino acids. Germline V gene lookup returns CDR1 LGHNT and CDR2 FRNRAP. CDR3 sequence reads: CASGSRAGVSNTIYF. Here the CDR3 DNA reads TGTGCTAGTGGGTCGCGGGCGGGGGTTTCAAACACCATATATTTT.

This rearrangement joins TRBV3-1 (or the pseudogene TRBV3-2) to TRBJ2-7; 8 bases match TRBD1. The CDR3 runs 14 residues. Germline lookup yields CDR1 LGHDT and CDR2 YNNKEL (reference sequence). J lost 3 bases, V lost 5 bases, and 6 bases had no gene match. The CDR3 sequence: CASSAAGGHYEQYF. The CDR3 DNA reads TGTGCCAGCAGCGCGGCAGGGGGCCACTACGAGCAGTACTTC.

The chain combines TRBV5-1 with TRBJ2-5; 7 positions agree with TRBD2. The CDR3 totals 14 residues. Germline V gene sequence: CDR1 SGHRS, CDR2 YFSETQ. With V trimmed by 5 bases and J by 7 bases, 11 bases remained unmatched. As DNA, the CDR3 is TGCGCCAGCAGTGGGGGGGACGCAAAAGGGACCCAGTACTTC. Amino acids: CASSGGDAKGTQYF.

The J gene is TRBJ1-5, the V gene TRBV28; tentative D call: TRBD1 (6 bases). This CDR3 contains 14 residues. Germline values: CDR1 MDHEN, CDR2 SYDVKM. V was trimmed by 6 bases and J by 3 bases, leaving 12 bases between them. The CDR3 sequence: CASRARGTNQPQHF. The DNA for the CDR3 is TGTGCCAGCAGAGCCAGGGGAACCAATCAGCCCCAGCATTTT.